The entry below gives a single T cell receptor beta chain sequence along with its context. In its sample, this clonotype was seen a few times. Its binding antigen is unknown. No clone much larger than this one lies a single base away; base qualities are absent. This entry comes from a study of patients with pleural tuberculosis (dated by TCRdb to the mid-2010s). The CDR3 spans 13 residues, from the cysteine through the phenylalanine. The retained sequence is limited to the CDR3, 39 bases, with the frame set at the first base. For CDR1 and CDR2, the germline V gene (reference sequence) lists SGHAT and FQDESV. V is shortened by 8 bases, J by 6 bases, and the region joining them spans 14 bases. The instrument given in TCRdb is Illumina Genome Analyzer IIx. TCRdb passed the public sequencing reads through fastp at Q25 and MiXCR, retaining productive beta sequences. Rows are combined by CDR3 protein, so each entry shows the most common genes and DNA. The sample contains under 65,000 distinct CDR3 sequences, 7.3% of them found a single time. Under 20% of the sample is held by the ten biggest clonotypes.

The TCR sequence derives from a human donor with pleural tuberculosis. The rearranged segments are TRBV11-1 and TRBJ1-5; no D segment can be confidently identified. CDR3 protein: CASQDGFTQPQHF. The nucleotides are TGTGCCAGCCAAGACGGATTTACTCAGCCCCAGCATTTT.